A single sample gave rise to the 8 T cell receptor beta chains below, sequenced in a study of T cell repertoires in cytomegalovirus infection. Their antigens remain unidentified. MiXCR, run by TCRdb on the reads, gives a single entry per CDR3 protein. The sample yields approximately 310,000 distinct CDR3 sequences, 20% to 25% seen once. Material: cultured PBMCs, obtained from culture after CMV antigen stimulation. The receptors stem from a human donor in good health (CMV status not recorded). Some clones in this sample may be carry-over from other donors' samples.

The DNA for the CDR3 is TGTGCCAGCAGTTACAGGTTGCGGGAGGGCTGGGGAGATACGCAGTATTTT. The encoded protein is CASSYRLREGWGDTQYF. The chain has TRBV6-6 and TRBJ2-3; TRBD2 agrees at 9 bases. CDR1 MNHNY and CDR2 SVGAGI come from the germline V gene (reference sequence). The J segment lost 5 bases and the V segment lost 2 bases, leaving 11 bases of the junction unmatched. This CDR3 region has 17 residues.

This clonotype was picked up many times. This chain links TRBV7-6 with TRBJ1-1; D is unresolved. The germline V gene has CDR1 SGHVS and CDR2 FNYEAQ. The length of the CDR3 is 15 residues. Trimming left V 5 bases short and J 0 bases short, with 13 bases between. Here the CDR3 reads CASSPPTIMNTEAFF. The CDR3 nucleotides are TGTGCCAGCAGCCCACCTACGATCATGAACACTGAAGCTTTCTTT.

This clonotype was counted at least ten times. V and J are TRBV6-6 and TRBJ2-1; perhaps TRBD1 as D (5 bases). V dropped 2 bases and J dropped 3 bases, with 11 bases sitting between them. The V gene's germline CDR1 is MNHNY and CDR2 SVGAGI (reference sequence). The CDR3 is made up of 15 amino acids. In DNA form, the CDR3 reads TGTGCCAGCAGTTACGCAGGGCCTAGCTACAATGAGCAGTTCTTC. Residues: CASSYAGPSYNEQFF.

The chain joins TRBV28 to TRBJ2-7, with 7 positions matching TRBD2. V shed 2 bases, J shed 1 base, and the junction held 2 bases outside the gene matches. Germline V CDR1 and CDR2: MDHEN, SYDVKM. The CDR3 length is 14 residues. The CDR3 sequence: CASSLAGVSYEQYF. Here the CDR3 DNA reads TGTGCCAGCAGTTTAGCGGGAGTGTCCTACGAGCAGTACTTC. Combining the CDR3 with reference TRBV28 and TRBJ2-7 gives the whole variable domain DVKVTQSSRYLVKRTGEKVFLECVQDMDHENMFWYRQDPGLGLRLIYFSYDVKMKEKGDIPEGYSVSREKKERFSLILESASTNQTSMYLCASSLAGVSYEQYFGPGTRLTVT.

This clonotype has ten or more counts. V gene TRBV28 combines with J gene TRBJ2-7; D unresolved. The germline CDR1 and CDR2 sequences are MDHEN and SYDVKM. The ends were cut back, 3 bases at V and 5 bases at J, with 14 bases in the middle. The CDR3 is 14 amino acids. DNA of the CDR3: TGTGCCAGCAGTTTCAGGATCTACCGCCACGAGCAGTACTTC. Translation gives CASSFRIYRHEQYF.

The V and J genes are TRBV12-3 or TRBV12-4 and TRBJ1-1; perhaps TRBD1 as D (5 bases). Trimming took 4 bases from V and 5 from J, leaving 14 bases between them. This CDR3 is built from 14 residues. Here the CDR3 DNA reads TGTGCCAGCAGTTCGCGCGGAGGGGTAACTGAAGCTTTCTTT. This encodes CASSSRGGVTEAFF.

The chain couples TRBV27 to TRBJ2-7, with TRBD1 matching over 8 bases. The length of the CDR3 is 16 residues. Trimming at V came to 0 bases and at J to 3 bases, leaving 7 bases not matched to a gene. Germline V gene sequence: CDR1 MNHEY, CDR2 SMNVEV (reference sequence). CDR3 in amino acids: CASSLSQDRVDYEQYF. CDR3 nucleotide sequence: TGTGCCAGCAGTTTATCGCAGGACAGGGTCGACTACGAGCAGTACTTC.

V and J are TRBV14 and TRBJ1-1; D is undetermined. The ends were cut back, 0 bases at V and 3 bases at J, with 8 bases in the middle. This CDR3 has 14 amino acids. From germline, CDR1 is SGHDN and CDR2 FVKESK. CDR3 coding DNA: TGTGCCAGCAGCCAAGAAGGGATCCACACTGAAGCTTTCTTT. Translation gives CASSQEGIHTEAFF. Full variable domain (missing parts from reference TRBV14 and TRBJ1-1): EAGVTQFPSHSVIEKGQTVTLRCDPISGHDNLYWYRRVMGKEIKFLLHFVKESKQDESGMPNNRFLAERTGGTYSTLKVQPAELEDSGVYFCASSQEGIHTEAFFGQGTRLTVV.